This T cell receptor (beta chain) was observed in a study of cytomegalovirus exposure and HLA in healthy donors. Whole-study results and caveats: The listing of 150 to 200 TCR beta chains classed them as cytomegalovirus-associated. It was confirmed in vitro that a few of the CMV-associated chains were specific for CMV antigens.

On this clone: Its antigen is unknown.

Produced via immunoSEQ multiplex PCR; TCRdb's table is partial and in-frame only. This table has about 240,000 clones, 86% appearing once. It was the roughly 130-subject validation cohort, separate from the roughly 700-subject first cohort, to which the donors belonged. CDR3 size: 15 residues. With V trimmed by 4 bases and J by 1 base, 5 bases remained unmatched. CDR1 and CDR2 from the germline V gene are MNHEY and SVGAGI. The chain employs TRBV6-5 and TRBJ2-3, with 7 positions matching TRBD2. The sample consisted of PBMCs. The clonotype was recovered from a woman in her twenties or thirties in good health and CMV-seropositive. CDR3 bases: TGTGCCAGCAGTTCTAATCGGGGGGGCACAGATACGCAGTATTTT. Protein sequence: CASSSNRGGTDTQYF.